A selection of T cell receptor beta chains follows, all from one sample in a study of neurological immune-mediated disorders. TCRdb re-derived calls from the 5' RACE reads in MiXCR, one entry per CDR3 protein. The sample records about 66,000 distinct CDR3 sequences, 3% to 3.5% being singletons. The sample was PBMCs. These receptors originate from a middle-aged man with multiple sclerosis. The CDR3 runs from the conserved cysteine through the conserved F or W. The order of the fields is clone size, J gene, D gene, V gene, CDR3 DNA, CDR3 protein. D genes are given only for firm matches. Size values are once, few and many counts, or a class for expanded clones, and some rows have none.

abundance: many; j_gene: TRBJ2-7; d_gene: -; v_gene: TRBV12-3/TRBV12-4; CDR3nt: TGTGCCAGCAGTTTCGGGACTTCCTACGAGCAGTACTTC; CDR3aa: CASSFGTSYEQYF
abundance: -; j_gene: TRBJ1-5; d_gene: TRBD1; v_gene: TRBV27; CDR3nt: TGTGCCAGCAGTTCTGGGACAGAAGCGTATAAGACCCAGAATTTT; CDR3aa: CASSSGTEAYKTQNF
abundance: many; j_gene: TRBJ2-3; d_gene: -; v_gene: TRBV7-2; CDR3nt: TGTGCCAGCAGCCCCTCCCCCACAGATACGCAGTATTTT; CDR3aa: CASSPSPTDTQYF
abundance: many; j_gene: TRBJ1-1; d_gene: -; v_gene: TRBV20-1; CDR3nt: TGCAGTGCTACCCGCGGGGGCCTGAACACTGAAGCTTTCTTT; CDR3aa: CSATRGGLNTEAFF
abundance: many; j_gene: TRBJ2-1; d_gene: -; v_gene: TRBV20-1; CDR3nt: TGCAGTGCTAGTGGAGGGACAGCTTCCATAAATGAGCAGTTCTTC; CDR3aa: CSASGGTASINEQFF
abundance: many; j_gene: TRBJ2-2; d_gene: TRBD2; v_gene: TRBV24-1; CDR3nt: TGTGCCACCAGTGGACTAGCGGCCTCATCCGGGGAGCTGTTTTTT; CDR3aa: CATSGLAASSGELFF
abundance: many; j_gene: TRBJ2-7; d_gene: -; v_gene: TRBV21-1; CDR3nt: TGTGCCAGCAGCTCACCCGGGACAGGGGGCTACTACGAGCAGTACTTC; CDR3aa: CASSSPGTGGYYEQYF
abundance: many; j_gene: TRBJ1-1; d_gene: -; v_gene: TRBV12-3/TRBV12-4; CDR3nt: TGTGCCAGCAGTTCTACCGGGAAAAGGGTGAACACTGAAGCTTTCTTT; CDR3aa: CASSSTGKRVNTEAFF
abundance: -; j_gene: TRBJ2-1; d_gene: -; v_gene: TRBV11-3; CDR3nt: TGTGCCAGCAGCTTAGGAGGGGGGAACAATGAGCAGTTCTTC; CDR3aa: CASSLGGGNNEQFF
abundance: many; j_gene: TRBJ2-6; d_gene: -; v_gene: TRBV20-1; CDR3nt: TGCAGTGCTAGAGACGGGAGCTCTGGGGCCAACGTCCTGACTTTC; CDR3aa: CSARDGSSGANVLTF
abundance: many; j_gene: TRBJ2-3; d_gene: TRBD2; v_gene: TRBV12-3/TRBV12-4; CDR3nt: TGTGCCAGCAGTTCCAGCGGGGGGGTGACAGATACGCAGTATTTT; CDR3aa: CASSSSGGVTDTQYF
abundance: many; j_gene: TRBJ2-1; d_gene: TRBD1; v_gene: TRBV12-3/TRBV12-4; CDR3nt: TGTGCCAGCAGGGGACAGGGGAGCTCCTACAATGAGCAGTTCTTC; CDR3aa: CASRGQGSSYNEQFF
abundance: many; j_gene: TRBJ1-1; d_gene: -; v_gene: TRBV5-1; CDR3nt: TGCGCCAGCAGCTCGGGGGGGGGCGGTACTGAAGCTTTCTTT; CDR3aa: CASSSGGGGTEAFF
abundance: many; j_gene: TRBJ2-3; d_gene: -; v_gene: TRBV5-1; CDR3nt: TGCGCCAGCAGCTACGCGGGGGCAGGAACAGATACGCAGTATTTT; CDR3aa: CASSYAGAGTDTQYF
abundance: many; j_gene: TRBJ2-1; d_gene: -; v_gene: TRBV24-1; CDR3nt: TGTGCCACCAGTGATCCGCGGGGCAGCGCCGACAATGAGCAGTTCTTC; CDR3aa: CATSDPRGSADNEQFF
abundance: many; j_gene: TRBJ2-3; d_gene: -; v_gene: TRBV12-3/TRBV12-4; CDR3nt: TGTGCCAGCAGTTCCCGGGACTCCGGAGATACGCAGTATTTT; CDR3aa: CASSSRDSGDTQYF
abundance: many; j_gene: TRBJ2-3; d_gene: -; v_gene: TRBV11-2; CDR3nt: TGTGCCAGCAGCTTAGCGCGGGGGCGGAGCACAGATACGCAGTATTTT; CDR3aa: CASSLARGRSTDTQYF
abundance: -; j_gene: TRBJ2-1; d_gene: -; v_gene: TRBV18; CDR3nt: TGTGCCAGCTCCTCGGAGGTTGGGCAGTTCTTC; CDR3aa: CASSSEVGQFF
abundance: -; j_gene: TRBJ2-7; d_gene: -; v_gene: TRBV5-5; CDR3nt: TGTGCCAGCAGCTATCCGGGACTCCACTACGAGCAGTACTTC; CDR3aa: CASSYPGLHYEQYF
abundance: few; j_gene: TRBJ1-6; d_gene: -; v_gene: TRBV28; CDR3nt: TGTGCCAGCAGTTTATCGCAAGGATCCTCAACCCTCAACTTT; CDR3aa: CASSLSQGSSTLNF
abundance: many; j_gene: TRBJ1-2; d_gene: -; v_gene: TRBV7-9; CDR3nt: TGTGCCTCCACGTATGCGGGGGGCGCTCAGGGCTACACCTTC; CDR3aa: CASTYAGGAQGYTF
abundance: many; j_gene: TRBJ2-7; d_gene: -; v_gene: TRBV7-3; CDR3nt: TGTGCCAGCAGCTCGGACAGGGAGGGCGAGCAGTACTTC; CDR3aa: CASSSDREGEQYF
abundance: -; j_gene: TRBJ1-1; d_gene: -; v_gene: TRBV6-5; CDR3nt: TGTGCCAGCAGTGTGGGGACCCTCCCGGGTACTGAAGCTTTCTTT; CDR3aa: CASSVGTLPGTEAFF
abundance: many; j_gene: TRBJ1-5; d_gene: -; v_gene: TRBV5-6; CDR3nt: TGTGCCAGCAGCGTCTTTTTGGAACCCCAGCATTTT; CDR3aa: CASSVFLEPQHF
abundance: many; j_gene: TRBJ1-2; d_gene: TRBD1; v_gene: TRBV6-6; CDR3nt: TGTGCCAGCAGCCCTGGACAGGGAGGCGGCTACACCTTC; CDR3aa: CASSPGQGGGYTF
abundance: many; j_gene: TRBJ2-5; d_gene: -; v_gene: TRBV10-1; CDR3nt: TGCGCCAGCAGTGATACCGGTCGCGGGGATGCAGAGACCCAGTACTTC; CDR3aa: CASSDTGRGDAETQYF
abundance: many; j_gene: TRBJ2-3; d_gene: -; v_gene: TRBV15; CDR3nt: TGTGCCACCAGCACCCGTACAGATACGCAGTATTTT; CDR3aa: CATSTRTDTQYF
abundance: many; j_gene: TRBJ1-6; d_gene: -; v_gene: TRBV4-1; CDR3nt: TGCGCCAGCAGCCAAGAGGGGAATAGAAATTCACCCCTCCACTTT; CDR3aa: CASSQEGNRNSPLHF
abundance: many; j_gene: TRBJ2-1; d_gene: TRBD2; v_gene: TRBV20-1; CDR3nt: TGCAGTGCTAGGACTAGCGGGGGGACGAGCTCCTACAATGAGCAGTTCTTC; CDR3aa: CSARTSGGTSSYNEQFF
abundance: many; j_gene: TRBJ1-1; d_gene: -; v_gene: TRBV5-1; CDR3nt: TGCGCCAGCAGAACCGTGGGCGCTGAAGCTTTCTTT; CDR3aa: CASRTVGAEAFF
abundance: many; j_gene: TRBJ2-7; d_gene: TRBD1; v_gene: TRBV5-1; CDR3nt: TGCGCCAGCAGGGTGGACAGGGCCACCTACGAGCAGTACTTC; CDR3aa: CASRVDRATYEQYF
abundance: once; j_gene: TRBJ2-1; d_gene: -; v_gene: TRBV5-6; CDR3nt: TGTGCCAGCAGTTCGGCCAGGAGGTACAATGAGCAGTTCTTC; CDR3aa: CASSSARRYNEQFF
abundance: many; j_gene: TRBJ2-5; d_gene: TRBD2; v_gene: TRBV12-3/TRBV12-4; CDR3nt: TGTGCCAGCGGGGAGGGGTGGGGACTAGAGACCCAGTACTTC; CDR3aa: CASGEGWGLETQYF
abundance: -; j_gene: TRBJ2-3; d_gene: TRBD2; v_gene: TRBV4-1; CDR3nt: TGCGCCAGCAGCCACGGGAGCCTAGCGGATCGCACAGATACGCAGTATTTT; CDR3aa: CASSHGSLADRTDTQYF
abundance: many; j_gene: TRBJ1-5; d_gene: -; v_gene: TRBV6-6; CDR3nt: TGTGCCAGCAGTTACTCAGGGGCAGGGGATCAGCCCCAGCATTTT; CDR3aa: CASSYSGAGDQPQHF
abundance: many; j_gene: TRBJ1-1; d_gene: -; v_gene: TRBV12-3/TRBV12-4; CDR3nt: TGTGCCAGCAGTTTAGCAGGGGGGACTGAAGCTTTCTTT; CDR3aa: CASSLAGGTEAFF
abundance: many; j_gene: TRBJ1-1; d_gene: -; v_gene: TRBV5-1; CDR3nt: TGCGCCAGCAGCCCGGGTACCCCCGGGTGGGAAGCTTTCTTT; CDR3aa: CASSPGTPGWEAFF